This TCR beta chain was identified during a study of cytomegalovirus exposure and HLA in healthy donors. Germline CDR1 and CDR2: MNHNY and SVGAGI (reference sequence). V dropped 2 bases and J dropped 8; count of bases not matched to a gene: 2. The CDR3 covers 13 residues. Study observations and caveats: Later work associated 16,951 TCR beta sequences with HLA alleles at 0.05 false discovery rate. Presence/absence analyses rested on an assumption that sequencing depth was roughly uniform across donors.

13 Jbeta primers and 60 Vbeta primers were used for the PCR. The method was immunoSEQ multiplex PCR; TCRdb's version includes in-frame clones alone and lacks a portion of them. The repertoire holds roughly 120,000 clones, 80% to 85% seen once, with around 4.2% in the top ten. In regard to this clone: Its antigen is not known.

The sequencing input was PBMCs. J is TRBJ2-1 and V is TRBV6-6; 8 bases agree with TRBD2. This receptor was identified in a woman aged 25 to 45 in good health and CMV-seronegative. In DNA, the CDR3 is TGTGCCAGCAGTTACACCGGGAGGGATGAGCAGTTCTTC. Translated: CASSYTGRDEQFF.